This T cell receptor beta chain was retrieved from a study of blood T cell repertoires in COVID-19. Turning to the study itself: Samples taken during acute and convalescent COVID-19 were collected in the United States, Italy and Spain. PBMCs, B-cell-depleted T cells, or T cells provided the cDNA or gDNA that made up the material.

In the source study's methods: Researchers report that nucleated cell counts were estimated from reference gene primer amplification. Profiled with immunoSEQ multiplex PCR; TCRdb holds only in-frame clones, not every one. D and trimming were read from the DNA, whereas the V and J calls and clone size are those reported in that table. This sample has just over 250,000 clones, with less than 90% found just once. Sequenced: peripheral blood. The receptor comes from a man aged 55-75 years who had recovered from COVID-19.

CDR3 DNA: TGCGCCAGCAGCAGTCGCCTAGCGGGGGTCCCCAGCAATGAGCAGTTCTTC. Residues: CASSSRLAGVPSNEQFF. The chain has TRBV5-1 and TRBJ2-1, with 10 positions matching TRBD2. Germline-derived CDR1 and CDR2 are SGHRS and YFSETQ. Trimming cost V 4 bases and J 6 bases; bases outside gene matches: 13. The CDR3 length is 17 residues.